This T cell receptor (beta chain) emerged from a study of T cells in Graves' hyperthyroidism and ophthalmopathy. RNA transcripts served as the template for amplifying TCR beta CDR3 regions. Using the HTBI primer set, a first-round RT-PCR was run on the TCR CDR3. Each CDR3 protein is one row after TCRdb ran MiXCR on the multiplex PCR reads. The sample contains about 610,000 distinct CDR3 sequences, around 46% of which appear only once. Trimming took 7 bases from V and 1 from J, leaving 11 bases between them. The V gene's germline CDR1 is SNHLY and CDR2 FYNNEI. This CDR3 spans 14 amino acids. The sequenced material came from peripheral blood or thyroid tissue (not recorded which). The TCR comes from a young woman with Graves' hyperthyroidism. This chain links TRBV2 with TRBJ1-5; possibly TRBD1 for D (5 bases). CDR3 in DNA: TGTGCCAGCACTAGTTCAGGGAGCAATCAGCCCCAGCATTTT. It is translated as CASTSSGSNQPQHF. The full variable domain, completed using reference TRBV2 and TRBJ1-5, is EPEVTQTPSHQVTQMGQEVILRCVPISNHLYFYWYRQILGQKVEFLVSFYNNEISEKSEIFDDQFSVERPDGSNFTLKIRSTKLEDSAMYFCASTSSGSNQPQHFGDGTRLSIL.